A selection of T cell receptor beta chains follows, all from one sample in a study of CD8 T cells in Susac syndrome. Via MiXCR, TCRdb re-called the immunoSEQ multiplex PCR reads, giving one row per CDR3 protein. Found here are about 210,000 distinct CDR3 sequences, about 95% of them singletons; the top ten hold 0.085% to 0.1%. The sequenced sample consisted of CD4+ T cells from PBMCs. These receptors were collected from a human donor with multiple sclerosis. The CDR3 runs from the conserved cysteine through the conserved F or W. A D gene is named only where the DNA matches it firmly.

D: NA; V: TRBV9; J: TRBJ2-3; CDR3: CASSVLKEIRTDTQYF; DNA: TGTGCCAGCAGCGTATTGAAAGAGATTCGCACAGATACGCAGTATTTT
D: NA; V: TRBV9; J: TRBJ1-2; CDR3: CASSRGADGYTF; DNA: TGTGCCAGTTCCCGGGGGGCCGATGGCTACACCTTC
D: NA; V: TRBV28; J: TRBJ1-1; CDR3: CASSLLATEAFF; DNA: TGTGCCAGCAGTTTACTCGCCACTGAAGCTTTCTTT
D: NA; V: TRBV20-1; J: TRBJ2-1; CDR3: CSAIGVNEQFF; DNA: TGCAGTGCTATTGGGGTCAATGAGCAGTTCTTC
D: NA; V: TRBV29-1; J: TRBJ1-2; CDR3: CSVNLAGYGYTF; DNA: TGCAGCGTTAACTTAGCTGGCTATGGCTACACCTTC
D: TRBD2; V: TRBV29-1; J: TRBJ2-3; CDR3: CSVELAGVSTDTQYF; DNA: TGCAGCGTTGAACTAGCGGGGGTAAGCACAGATACGCAGTATTTT
D: NA; V: TRBV2; J: TRBJ2-3; CDR3: CASSEMTRADTQYF; DNA: TGTGCCAGCAGTGAGATGACTAGAGCAGATACGCAGTATTTT
D: TRBD2; V: TRBV20-1; J: TRBJ2-1; CDR3: CSALGGDHSSYNEQFF; DNA: TGCAGTGCCCTCGGGGGGGACCACAGCTCCTACAATGAGCAGTTCTTC
D: NA; V: TRBV7-2; J: TRBJ2-1; CDR3: CASSFSSVYNEQFF; DNA: TGTGCCAGCAGCTTTTCTAGCGTCTACAATGAGCAGTTCTTC
D: NA; V: TRBV2; J: TRBJ1-5; CDR3: CASRQDHSNQPQHF; DNA: TGTGCCAGTAGACAGGATCATAGCAATCAGCCCCAGCATTTT
D: NA; V: TRBV28; J: TRBJ1-5; CDR3: CASRRQVTGQPQHF; DNA: TGTGCCAGCCGCAGACAGGTGACGGGTCAGCCCCAGCATTTT
D: NA; V: TRBV2; J: TRBJ2-7; CDR3: CASSEATPPTGEQYF; DNA: TGTGCCAGCAGTGAAGCGACGCCACCAACAGGGGAGCAGTACTTC
D: TRBD1; V: TRBV27; J: TRBJ1-5; CDR3: CASRRGGSGNQPQHF; DNA: TGTGCCAGCAGGAGAGGGGGCTCGGGCAATCAGCCCCAGCATTTT